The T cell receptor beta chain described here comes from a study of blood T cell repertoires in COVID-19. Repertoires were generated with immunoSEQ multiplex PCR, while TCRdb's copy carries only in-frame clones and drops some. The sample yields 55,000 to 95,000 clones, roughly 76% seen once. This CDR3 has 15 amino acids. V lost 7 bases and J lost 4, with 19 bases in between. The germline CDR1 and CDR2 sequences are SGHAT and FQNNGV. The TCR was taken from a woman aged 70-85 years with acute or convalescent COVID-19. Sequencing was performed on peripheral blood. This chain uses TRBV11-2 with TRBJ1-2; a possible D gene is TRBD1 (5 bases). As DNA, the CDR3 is TGTGCCAGCACCAACCAATGGGGCGCTGGCTATGGCTACACCTTC. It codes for CASTNQWGAGYGYTF.